This record looks at one T cell receptor (beta chain) sequence and its context. Its antigen is currently not known. It has no much larger one-base neighbor in the sample; base qualities were not kept. The donors were roughly 40 Caucasian individuals from Russia, aged roughly 6 to 100 years, who were systemically healthy. Each donor gave approximately 9.3 milliliters of peripheral blood, collected into EDTA-treated Vacutainer tubes. Ficoll-Paque density-gradient centrifugation was used to isolate PBMCs, with at least 6 million obtained per sample. Trizol reagent was used to extract total RNA from the PBMCs, yielding at least 5.5 micrograms per sample. For every donor, an aliquot of PBMCs went through flow cytometry to measure the percentages of naive CD45RAhigh/CD27high T cells. Receptor libraries were prepared by 5' RACE. Sequencing used an Illumina HiSeq 2500. A second PCR of about 7 to 12 cycles was run with a J-beta primer mix and a sample-barcoded 5' primer. A template-switch 5' adaptor carrying 12 random nucleotides introduced a unique molecular identifier onto each TCR beta cDNA molecule. At least 3 million CDR3-containing paired-end reads were obtained from each sample. First-strand cDNA was synthesized from all RNA with the Mint cDNA synthesis kit, primed by a TRBC-specific oligonucleotide. Following uracil-DNA glycosylase treatment, a first 18-cycle PCR with universal primers M1SS and BC2_uni_R was performed on all cDNA. In the paper's pipeline: Each sample was normalized by randomly selecting 1 million high-quality reads, each carrying a distinct molecular identifier. Instead of being binned into consensus sequences, reads that shared molecular identifiers were thrown out. MiTCR, with a Q25 quality threshold and the strictest error-elimination algorithm, was used for CDR3 identification, clonotype clustering and error correction. A nonparametric unseen species model with Euler transformation was used to estimate a lower bound on total TCR beta diversity. Through fastp at Q25 and MiXCR, TCRdb rebuilt clones from the public reads, retaining in-frame beta chains. Identical CDR3 protein sequences are pooled into one entry, listed with their most common genes and DNA. TCRdb, rather than the study authors, made the V and J calls. In this sample the table shows over a million distinct CDR3 sequences, 20% to 25% of which occur a single time. Clones ranked in the top ten supply approximately 0.7% of the sample.

The data were obtained in a study of blood T cells in healthy people across ages (dated by TCRdb to the mid-2010s). About the full investigation: In model experiments, roughly one uniquely barcoded TCR beta cDNA molecule per two T cells was captured by template switching. To track age-related changes in TCR beta repertoire diversity, the study relied on deep sequencing normalized with unique cDNA molecular identifiers. The donors were split into four age groups: young (average around 15 years), middle-aged (roughly 39), aged (about 56) and long-lived (over 75). For two donors (one aged 18 to 30 and one aged 80 or older), the study analyzed two additional independent replicas of 1 million unique cDNA reads from the same blood draw. Overall results and qualifications from the work: Observed TCR beta diversity correlated strongly with the percentage of naive T cells measured by flow cytometry. Estimates of total diversity based on one million sequenced T cells were regarded as lower bounds and as underestimates. Compared with the aged group, the long-lived group had more naive CD4+ T cells, fewer expanded clones and increased TCR diversity, a pattern suggesting age selection. Bulk unsorted PBMC profiling prevented conclusive comparison of naive and antigen-experienced compartments. Observed TCR beta diversity per million T cells fell roughly linearly with age, and a significant reduction was already apparent by age about 43. Because donor CMV infection status was unknown, age-related changes in expanded clonotypes were potentially confounded.

From its cysteine to its phenylalanine, the CDR3 spans 16 amino acids. Left in the record is the CDR3 DNA by itself, 48 bases read in frame from the first base. Here V drops 1 base and J drops 6 bases, and the junction holds 7 bases not matched to any gene. Via the germline V gene, CDR1 is LGHNA and CDR2 YSLEER. These data are also associated with another study on T cells of mothers and their children. As the second publication notes: Nine systemically healthy Caucasian individuals served as donors, namely three mothers together with their six children. cDNA synthesis consumed the entire amount of extracted RNA, loaded at about 1.5 ug RNA in each 15 ul reaction. Sample barcodes and 2-4 random nucleotides were added via the M1S primer in the second PCR. More than 9 million TCR beta CDR3 reads were obtained from each mother, and 2.5 million to 3 million reads were obtained from each child. TCR recombination output is similarly shaped by thymic selection in related and unrelated pairs, with a minor effect exerted by inherited differences. Related mother-child pairs always showed normalized repertoire overlap that was slightly higher than in unrelated mother-child pairs, though the difference was never significant. Persistent microchimeric T cell clones were not detected, at a sensitivity of about 100 clones per million clonotypes. The study used deep NGS to compare TCR beta repertoires of mothers and children, seeking features distinguishing related mother-child pairs from unrelated individuals. On average, the children were approximately 11 +/- 4 years old, while the mothers were approximately 40 +/- 4 years old. After adapters were ligated using NEBNext reagents, the libraries underwent 100+100 nt paired-end sequencing on an Illumina HiSeq 2000. To avoid cross-contamination, the mother libraries and the child libraries were prepared a month apart and sequenced in separate runs. Between roughly 500,000 and 2,300,000 distinct TCR beta clonotypes were identified per donor. Naive TCR beta clonotypes were estimated from low-frequency clonotypes matched to each donor's FACS-determined naive share, without sorting.

This receptor was obtained from a girl aged 2 to 10 in good health. The sequenced sample was blood. Recombination joined TRBV4-3 with TRBJ2-1, with 9 middle bases fitting TRBD1. In nucleotide form, the sequence is TGCGCCAGCAGCCAAGTGGTGAGGACAGGGGTCAATGAGCAGTTCTTC. It translates as CASSQVVRTGVNEQFF.